The clone carrying this T cell receptor (beta chain) was found many times. The CDR3 totals 17 residues. V gave up 0 bases and J gave up 6 bases; unmatched junction bases: 8. Per the germline V gene, CDR1 is SGHDT and CDR2 is YYEEEE. This record belongs to a study of CD8 T cells in ankylosing spondylitis. TCRdb independently ran MiXCR on the 5' RACE reads; one entry per CDR3 protein. The table includes approximately 220,000 distinct CDR3 sequences, roughly 25% detected once. This sequence was found in a male donor with ankylosing spondylitis or in good health (not recorded which). Sequencing was done on a sample of blood, either unsorted or a sorted T cell fraction (not recorded which). This chain joins TRBV5-6 and TRBJ2-2; 10 nucleotides align to TRBD1. The CDR3 coding sequence is TGTGCCAGCAGCTTGGTTTTGCGACAGGGGGCGGCCGGGGAGCTGTTTTTT. Translation gives CASSLVLRQGAAGELFF. The variable domain in full, completed from reference TRBV5-6 and TRBJ2-2, reads DAGVTQSPTHLIKTRGQQVTLRCSPKSGHDTVSWYQQALGQGPQFIFQYYEEEERQRGNFPDRFSGHQFPNYSSELNVNALLLGDSALYLCASSLVLRQGAAGELFFGEGSRLTVL.